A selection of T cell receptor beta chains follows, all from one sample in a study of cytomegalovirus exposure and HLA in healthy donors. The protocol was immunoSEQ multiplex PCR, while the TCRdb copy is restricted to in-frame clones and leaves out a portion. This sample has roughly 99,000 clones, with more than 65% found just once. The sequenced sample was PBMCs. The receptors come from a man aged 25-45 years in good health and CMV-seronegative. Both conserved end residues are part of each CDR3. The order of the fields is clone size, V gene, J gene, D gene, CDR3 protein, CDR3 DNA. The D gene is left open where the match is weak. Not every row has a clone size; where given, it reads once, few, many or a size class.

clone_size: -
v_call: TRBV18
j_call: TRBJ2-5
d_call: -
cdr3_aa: CASSGNRGQETQYF
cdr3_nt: TGTGCCAGCTCGGGGAATCGGGGTCAAGAGACCCAGTACTTC

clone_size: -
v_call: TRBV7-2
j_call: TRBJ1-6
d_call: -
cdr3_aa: CASSFVRGANSPLHF
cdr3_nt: TGTGCCAGCAGCTTTGTACGGGGGGCTAATTCACCCCTCCACTTT

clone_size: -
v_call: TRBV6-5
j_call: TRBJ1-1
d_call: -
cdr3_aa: CASRPTVLNTEAFF
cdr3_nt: TGTGCCAGCCGACCGACAGTCTTGAACACTGAAGCTTTCTTT

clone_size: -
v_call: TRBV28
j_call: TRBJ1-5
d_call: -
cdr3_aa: CASTTGNQPQHF
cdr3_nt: TGTGCCAGCACAACGGGCAATCAGCCCCAGCATTTT

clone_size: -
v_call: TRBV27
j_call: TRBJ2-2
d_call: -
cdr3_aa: CASRTIYRNTGELFF
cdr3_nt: TGTGCCAGCCGAACAATTTACAGGAACACCGGGGAGCTGTTTTTT

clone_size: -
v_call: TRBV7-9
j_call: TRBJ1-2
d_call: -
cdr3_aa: CASSLAGRGWVGYTF
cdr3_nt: TGTGCCAGCAGCTTAGCTGGCAGGGGTTGGGTTGGCTACACCTTC

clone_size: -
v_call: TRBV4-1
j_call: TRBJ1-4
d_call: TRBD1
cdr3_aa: CASRQPGQATTREKLFF
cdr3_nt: TGCGCCAGCAGGCAACCGGGACAGGCCACGACGAGGGAAAAACTGTTTTTT

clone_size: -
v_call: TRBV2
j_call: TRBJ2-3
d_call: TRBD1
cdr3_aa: CASSEDRGKADTQYF
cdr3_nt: TGTGCCAGCAGTGAAGACAGGGGGAAAGCGGATACGCAGTATTTT

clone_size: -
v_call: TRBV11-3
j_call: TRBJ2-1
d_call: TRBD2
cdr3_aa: CASSGVSGGALGQFF
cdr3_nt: TGTGCCAGCTCCGGTGTTAGCGGGGGGGCTCTCGGGCAGTTCTTC

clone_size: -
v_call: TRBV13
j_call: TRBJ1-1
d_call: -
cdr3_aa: CASSLGPGGTEAFF
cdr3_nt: TGTGCCAGCAGCTTAGGCCCAGGAGGCACTGAAGCTTTCTTT

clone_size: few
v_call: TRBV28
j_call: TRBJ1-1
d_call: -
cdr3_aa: CASSSRTRGNTEAFF
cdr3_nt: TGTGCCAGCAGTTCCAGGACAAGGGGGAACACTGAAGCTTTCTTT

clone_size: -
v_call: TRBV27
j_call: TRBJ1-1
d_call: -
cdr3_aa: CASRSGTLNTEAFF
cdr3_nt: TGTGCCAGCAGATCGGGAACCCTGAACACTGAAGCTTTCTTT

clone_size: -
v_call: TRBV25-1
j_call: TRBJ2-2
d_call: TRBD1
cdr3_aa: CATQGDRGNTGELFF
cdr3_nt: TGTGCCACGCAGGGTGACAGGGGAAACACCGGGGAGCTGTTTTTT

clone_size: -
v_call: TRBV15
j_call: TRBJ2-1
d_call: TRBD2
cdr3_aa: CATSPGGASGRVEQFF
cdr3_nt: TGTGCCACCAGCCCGGGGGGGGCTAGCGGGAGGGTTGAGCAGTTCTTC

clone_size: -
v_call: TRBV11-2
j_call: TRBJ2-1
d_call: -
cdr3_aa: CASSSTSLEQFF
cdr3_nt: TGTGCCAGCAGCTCCACTAGCTTAGAGCAGTTCTTC

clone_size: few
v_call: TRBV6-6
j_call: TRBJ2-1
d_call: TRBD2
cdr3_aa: CASTISGRAGNEQFF
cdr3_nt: TGTGCCAGCACCATTAGCGGGAGGGCCGGCAATGAGCAGTTCTTC

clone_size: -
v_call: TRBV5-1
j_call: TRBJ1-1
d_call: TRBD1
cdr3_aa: CASSFGTGGNTEAFF
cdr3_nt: TGCGCCAGCAGCTTCGGGACAGGGGGTAACACTGAAGCTTTCTTT

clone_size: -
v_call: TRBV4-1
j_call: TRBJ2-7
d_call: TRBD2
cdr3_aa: CASSIGLAGLNEQYF
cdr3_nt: TGCGCCAGCAGCATAGGACTAGCGGGACTGAACGAGCAGTACTTC

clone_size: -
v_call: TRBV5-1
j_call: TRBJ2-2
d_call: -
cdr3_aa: CASSLPGSGELFF
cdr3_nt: TGCGCCAGCAGCTTGCCGGGGTCCGGGGAGCTGTTTTTT

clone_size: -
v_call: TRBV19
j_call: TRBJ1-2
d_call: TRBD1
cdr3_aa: CASGGTGKLYGYTF
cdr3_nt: TGTGCCAGTGGAGGGACAGGGAAGCTCTATGGCTACACCTTC

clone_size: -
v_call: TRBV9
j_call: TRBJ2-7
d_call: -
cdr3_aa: CASSVGAGYEQYF
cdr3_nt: TGTGCCAGCAGCGTAGGCGCGGGGTACGAGCAGTACTTC

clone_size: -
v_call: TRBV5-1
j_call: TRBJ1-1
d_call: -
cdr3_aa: CASSLVPDFEAFF
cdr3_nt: TGCGCCAGCAGCTTGGTGCCGGACTTTGAAGCTTTCTTT

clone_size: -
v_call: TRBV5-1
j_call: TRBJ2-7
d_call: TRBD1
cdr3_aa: CASSWGQLSYEQYF
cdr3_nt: TGCGCCAGCAGCTGGGGACAGCTCTCCTACGAGCAGTACTTC

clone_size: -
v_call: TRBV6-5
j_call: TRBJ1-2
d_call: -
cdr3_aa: CASSSDRSLNYGYTF
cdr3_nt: TGTGCCAGCAGTAGCGACAGGAGCTTAAACTATGGCTACACCTTC

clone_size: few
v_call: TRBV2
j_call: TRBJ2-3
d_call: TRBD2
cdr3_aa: CASRGQTSGAADTQYF
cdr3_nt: TGTGCCAGCAGGGGACAGACTAGCGGGGCGGCAGATACGCAGTATTTT

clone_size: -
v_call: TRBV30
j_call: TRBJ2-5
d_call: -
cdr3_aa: CAWSDGRGQETQYF
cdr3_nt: TGTGCCTGGAGTGACGGGAGAGGCCAAGAGACCCAGTACTTC